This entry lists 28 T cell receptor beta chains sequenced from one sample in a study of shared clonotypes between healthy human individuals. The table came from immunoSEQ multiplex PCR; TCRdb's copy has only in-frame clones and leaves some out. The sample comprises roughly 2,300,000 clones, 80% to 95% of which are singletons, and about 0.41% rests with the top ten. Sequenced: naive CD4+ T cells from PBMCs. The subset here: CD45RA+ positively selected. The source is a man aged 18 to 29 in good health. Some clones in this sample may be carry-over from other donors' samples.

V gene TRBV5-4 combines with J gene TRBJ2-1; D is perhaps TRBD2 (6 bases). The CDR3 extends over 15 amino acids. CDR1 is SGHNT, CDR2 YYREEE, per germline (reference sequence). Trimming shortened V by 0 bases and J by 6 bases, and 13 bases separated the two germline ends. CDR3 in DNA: TGTGCCAGCAGCTTGGAGGCGGGGCTATTCAATGAGCAGTTCTTC. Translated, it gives CASSLEAGLFNEQFF.

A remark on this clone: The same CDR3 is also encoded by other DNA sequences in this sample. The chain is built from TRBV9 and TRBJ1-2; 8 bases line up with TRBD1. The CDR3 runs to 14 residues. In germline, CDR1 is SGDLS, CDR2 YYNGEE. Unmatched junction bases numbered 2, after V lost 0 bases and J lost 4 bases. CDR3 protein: CASSVGTGLYGYTF. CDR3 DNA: TGTGCCAGCAGCGTAGGGACAGGGCTCTATGGCTACACCTTC.

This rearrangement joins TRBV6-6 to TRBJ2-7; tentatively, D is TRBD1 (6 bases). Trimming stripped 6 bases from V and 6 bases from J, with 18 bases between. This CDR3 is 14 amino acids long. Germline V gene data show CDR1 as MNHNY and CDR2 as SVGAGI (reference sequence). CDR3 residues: CASSPRAGETEQYF. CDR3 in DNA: TGTGCCAGCAGCCCCAGGGCAGGGGAAACCGAGCAGTACTTC.

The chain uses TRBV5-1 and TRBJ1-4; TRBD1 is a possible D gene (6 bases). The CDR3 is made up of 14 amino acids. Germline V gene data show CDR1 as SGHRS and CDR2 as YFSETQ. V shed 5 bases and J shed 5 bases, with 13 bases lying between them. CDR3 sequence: CASRPGQSNEKLFF. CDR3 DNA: TGCGCCAGCAGACCCGGACAGAGCAATGAAAAACTGTTTTTT.

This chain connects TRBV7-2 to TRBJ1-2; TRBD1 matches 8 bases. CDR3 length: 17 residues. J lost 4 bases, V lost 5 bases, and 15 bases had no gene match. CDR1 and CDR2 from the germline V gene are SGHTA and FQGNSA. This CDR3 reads CASSLQTGAALVYGYTF. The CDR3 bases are TGTGCCAGCAGCCTTCAGACAGGGGCCGCCTTAGTCTATGGCTACACCTTC.

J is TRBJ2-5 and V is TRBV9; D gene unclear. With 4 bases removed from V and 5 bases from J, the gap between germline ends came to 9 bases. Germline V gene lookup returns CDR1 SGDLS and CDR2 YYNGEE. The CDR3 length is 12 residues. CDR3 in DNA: TGTGCCAGCAGCTCGCCTGAGGAGACCCAGTACTTC. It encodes CASSSPEETQYF.

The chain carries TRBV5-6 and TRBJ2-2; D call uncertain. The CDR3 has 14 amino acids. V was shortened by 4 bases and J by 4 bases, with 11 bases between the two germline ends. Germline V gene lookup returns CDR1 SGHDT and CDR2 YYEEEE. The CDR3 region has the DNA TGTGCCAGCAGCCCCATCAGGATCACCGGGGAGCTGTTTTTT. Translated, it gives CASSPIRITGELFF. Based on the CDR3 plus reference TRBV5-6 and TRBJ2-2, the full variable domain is DAGVTQSPTHLIKTRGQQVTLRCSPKSGHDTVSWYQQALGQGPQFIFQYYEEEERQRGNFPDRFSGHQFPNYSSELNVNALLLGDSALYLCASSPIRITGELFFGEGSRLTVL.

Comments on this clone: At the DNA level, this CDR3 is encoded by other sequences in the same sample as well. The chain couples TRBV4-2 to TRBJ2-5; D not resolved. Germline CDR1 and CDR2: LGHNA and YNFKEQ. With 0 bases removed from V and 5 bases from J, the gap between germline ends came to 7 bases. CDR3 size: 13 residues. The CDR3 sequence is CASSQEGGETQYF. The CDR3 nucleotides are TGTGCCAGCAGCCAAGAGGGTGGGGAGACCCAGTACTTC.

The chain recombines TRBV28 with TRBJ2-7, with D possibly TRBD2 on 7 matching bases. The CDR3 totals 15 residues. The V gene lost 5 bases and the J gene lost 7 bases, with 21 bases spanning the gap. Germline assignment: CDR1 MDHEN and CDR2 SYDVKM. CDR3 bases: TGTGCCAGCAGTCCGGGGGGCGGGGTTAATGGGGAGCAGTACTTC. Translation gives CASSPGGGVNGEQYF.

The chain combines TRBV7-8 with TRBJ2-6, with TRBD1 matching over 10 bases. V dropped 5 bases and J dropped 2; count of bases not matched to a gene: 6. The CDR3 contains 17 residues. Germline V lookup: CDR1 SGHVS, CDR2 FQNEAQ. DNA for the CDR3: TGTGCCAGCAGCACCGGGACAGGGGCCACTGGGGCCAACGTCCTGACTTTC. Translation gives CASSTGTGATGANVLTF.

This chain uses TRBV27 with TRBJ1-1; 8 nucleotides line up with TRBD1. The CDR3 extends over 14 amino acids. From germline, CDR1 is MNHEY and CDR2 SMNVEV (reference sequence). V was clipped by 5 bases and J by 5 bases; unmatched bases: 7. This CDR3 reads CASSPPRQGTEAFF. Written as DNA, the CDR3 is TGTGCCAGCAGTCCCCCCCGACAGGGGACTGAAGCTTTCTTT.

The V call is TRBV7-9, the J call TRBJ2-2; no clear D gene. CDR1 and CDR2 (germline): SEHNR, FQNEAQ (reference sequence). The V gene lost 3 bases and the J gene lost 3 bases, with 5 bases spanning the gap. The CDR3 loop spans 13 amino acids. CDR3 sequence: CASSFLDTGELFF. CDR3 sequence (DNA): TGTGCCAGCAGCTTTCTGGACACCGGGGAGCTGTTTTTT.

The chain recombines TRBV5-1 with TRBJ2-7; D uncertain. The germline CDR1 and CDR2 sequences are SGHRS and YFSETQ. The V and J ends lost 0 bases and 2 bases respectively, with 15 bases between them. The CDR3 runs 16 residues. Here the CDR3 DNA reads TGCGCCAGCAGCTTGGAGTTATCTCTACTTGCCTACGAGCAGTACTTC. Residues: CASSLELSLLAYEQYF.

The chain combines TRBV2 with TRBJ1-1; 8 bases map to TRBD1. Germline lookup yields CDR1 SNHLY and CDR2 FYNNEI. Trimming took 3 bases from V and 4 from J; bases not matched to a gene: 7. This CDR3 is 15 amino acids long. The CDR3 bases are TGTGCCAGCAGTGATCGAGGCAGGGGGCCCACTGAAGCTTTCTTT. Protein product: CASSDRGRGPTEAFF.

CDR3 protein: CASTLGGPAYEQYF. The CDR3 DNA follows: TGTGCCAGCACCCTGGGCGGGCCCGCCTACGAGCAGTACTTC. The J gene is TRBJ2-7, the V gene TRBV7-8, with D maybe TRBD2 (5 bases). This CDR3 region has 14 residues. Trimming took 7 bases from V and 2 from J, leaving 15 bases between them. Germline V gene data show CDR1 as SGHVS and CDR2 as FQNEAQ.

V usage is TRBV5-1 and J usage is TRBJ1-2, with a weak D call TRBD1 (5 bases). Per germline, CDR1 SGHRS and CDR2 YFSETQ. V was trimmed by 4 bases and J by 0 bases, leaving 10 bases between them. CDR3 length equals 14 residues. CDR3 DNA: TGCGCCAGCAGCGGGGGGTCCTCTAACTATGGCTACACCTTC. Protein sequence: CASSGGSSNYGYTF.

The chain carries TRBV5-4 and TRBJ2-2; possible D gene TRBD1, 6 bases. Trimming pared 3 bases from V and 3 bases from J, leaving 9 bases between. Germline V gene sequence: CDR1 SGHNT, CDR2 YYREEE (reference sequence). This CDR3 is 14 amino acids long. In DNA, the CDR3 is TGTGCCAGCAGCTCCACAGGGTACACCGGGGAGCTGTTTTTT. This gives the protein CASSSTGYTGELFF.

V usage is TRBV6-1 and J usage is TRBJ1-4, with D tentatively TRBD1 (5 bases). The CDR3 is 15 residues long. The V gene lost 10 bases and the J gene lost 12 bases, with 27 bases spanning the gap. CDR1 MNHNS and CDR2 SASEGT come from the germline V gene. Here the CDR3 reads CATWAVQGSGGELFF. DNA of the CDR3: TGTGCCACTTGGGCCGTCCAGGGTTCCGGAGGGGAACTGTTTTTT.

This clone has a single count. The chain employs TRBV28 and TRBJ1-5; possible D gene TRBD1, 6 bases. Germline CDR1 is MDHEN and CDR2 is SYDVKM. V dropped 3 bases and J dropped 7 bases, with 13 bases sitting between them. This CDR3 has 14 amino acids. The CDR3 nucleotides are TGTGCCAGCAGTTTCGGGGGGACAAGCCAGCCCCAGCATTTT. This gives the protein CASSFGGTSQPQHF.

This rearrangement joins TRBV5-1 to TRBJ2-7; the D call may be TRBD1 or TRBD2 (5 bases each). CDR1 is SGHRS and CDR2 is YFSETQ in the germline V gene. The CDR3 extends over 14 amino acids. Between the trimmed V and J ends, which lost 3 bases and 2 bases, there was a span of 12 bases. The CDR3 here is CASSYRDGPYEQYF. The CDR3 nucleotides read TGCGCCAGCAGCTACCGGGACGGTCCCTACGAGCAGTACTTC.

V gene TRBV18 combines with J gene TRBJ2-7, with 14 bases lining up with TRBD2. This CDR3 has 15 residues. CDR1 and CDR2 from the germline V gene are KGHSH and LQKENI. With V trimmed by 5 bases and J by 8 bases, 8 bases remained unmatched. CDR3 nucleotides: TGTGCCAGCTCATCCTCGGGACTAGCGGGAGATAAGCAGTACTTC. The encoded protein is CASSSSGLAGDKQYF.

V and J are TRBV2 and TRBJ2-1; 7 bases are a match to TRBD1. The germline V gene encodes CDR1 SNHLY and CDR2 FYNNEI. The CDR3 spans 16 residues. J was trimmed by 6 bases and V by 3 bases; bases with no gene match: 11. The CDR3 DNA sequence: TGTGCCAGCAGTGAGCTTAAAGGGGGCAGGCGCAATGAGCAGTTCTTC. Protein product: CASSELKGGRRNEQFF.

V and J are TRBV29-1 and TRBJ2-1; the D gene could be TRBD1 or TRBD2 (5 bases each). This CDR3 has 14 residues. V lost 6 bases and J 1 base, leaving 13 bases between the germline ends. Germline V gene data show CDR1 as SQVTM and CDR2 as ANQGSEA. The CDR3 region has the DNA TGCAGCGTCTCGGGGCGCATTTCCTACAATGAGCAGTTCTTC. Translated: CSVSGRISYNEQFF.

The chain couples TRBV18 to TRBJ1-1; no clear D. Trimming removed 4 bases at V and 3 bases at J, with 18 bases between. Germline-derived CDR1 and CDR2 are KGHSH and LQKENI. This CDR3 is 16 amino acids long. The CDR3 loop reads CASSLTRTELYTEAFF. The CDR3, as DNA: TGTGCCAGCTCACTTACACGGACGGAACTCTACACTGAAGCTTTCTTT. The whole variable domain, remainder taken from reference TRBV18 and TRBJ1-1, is NAGVMQNPRHLVRRRGQEARLRCSPMKGHSHVYWYRQLPEEGLKFMVYLQKENIIDESGMPKERFSAEFPKEGPSILRIQQVVRGDSAAYFCASSLTRTELYTEAFFGQGTRLTVV.

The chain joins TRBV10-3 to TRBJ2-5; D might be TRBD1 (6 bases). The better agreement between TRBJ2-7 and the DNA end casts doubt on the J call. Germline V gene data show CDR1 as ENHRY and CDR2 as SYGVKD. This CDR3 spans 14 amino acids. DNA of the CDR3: TGTGCCATCAGTCCGGACAGAGGGGCATACGAGCAGTACTTC. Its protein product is CAISPDRGAYEQYF.

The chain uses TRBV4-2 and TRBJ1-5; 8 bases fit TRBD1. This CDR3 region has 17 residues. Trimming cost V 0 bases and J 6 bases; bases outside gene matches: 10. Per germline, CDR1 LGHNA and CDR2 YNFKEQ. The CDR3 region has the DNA TGTGCCAGCAGCCAAGACCCACCCGGACAGGGAGGTCAGCCCCAGCATTTT. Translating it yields CASSQDPPGQGGQPQHF.

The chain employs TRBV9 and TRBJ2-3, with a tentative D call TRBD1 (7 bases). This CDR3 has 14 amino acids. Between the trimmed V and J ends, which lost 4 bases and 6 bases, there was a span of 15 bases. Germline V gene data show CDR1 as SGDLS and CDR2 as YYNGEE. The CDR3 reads CASSPGGSSDTQYF. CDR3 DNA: TGTGCCAGCAGCCCAGGGGGGAGTTCCGATACGCAGTATTTT. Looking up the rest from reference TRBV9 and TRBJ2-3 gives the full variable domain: DSGVTQTPKHLITATGQRVTLRCSPRSGDLSVYWYQQSLDQGLQFLIQYYNGEERAKGNILERFSAQQFPDLHSELNLSSLELGDSALYFCASSPGGSSDTQYFGPGTRLTVL.

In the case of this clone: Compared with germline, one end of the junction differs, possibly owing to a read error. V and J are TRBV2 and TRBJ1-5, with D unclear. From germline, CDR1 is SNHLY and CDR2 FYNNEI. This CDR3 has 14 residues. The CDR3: CASREAYSNQPQHF. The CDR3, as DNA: TGTGCCAGCAGGGAAGCCTATAGCAATCAGCCCCAGCATTTT. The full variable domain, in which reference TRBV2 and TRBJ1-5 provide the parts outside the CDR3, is EPEVTQTPSHQVTQMGQEVILRCVPISNHLYFYWYRQILGQKVEFLVSFYNNEISEKSEIFDDQFSVERPDGSNFTLKIRSTKLEDSAMYFCASREAYSNQPQHFGDGTRLSIL.